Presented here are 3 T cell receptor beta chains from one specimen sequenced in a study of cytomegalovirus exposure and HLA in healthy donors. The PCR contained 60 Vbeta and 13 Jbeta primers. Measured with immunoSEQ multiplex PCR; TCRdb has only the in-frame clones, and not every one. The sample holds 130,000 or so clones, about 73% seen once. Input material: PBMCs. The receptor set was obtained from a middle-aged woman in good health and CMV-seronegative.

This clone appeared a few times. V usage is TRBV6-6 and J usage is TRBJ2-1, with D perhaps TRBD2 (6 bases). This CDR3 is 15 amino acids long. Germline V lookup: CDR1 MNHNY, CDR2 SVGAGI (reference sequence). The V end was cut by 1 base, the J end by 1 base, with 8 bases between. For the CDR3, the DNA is TGTGCCAGCAGTTACTGGGGGGAATCCTACAATGAGCAGTTCTTC. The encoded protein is CASSYWGESYNEQFF.

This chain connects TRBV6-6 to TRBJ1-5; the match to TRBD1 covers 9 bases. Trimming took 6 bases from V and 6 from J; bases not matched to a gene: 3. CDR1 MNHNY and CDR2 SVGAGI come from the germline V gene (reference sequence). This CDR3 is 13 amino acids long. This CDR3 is CASSQQGAQPQHF. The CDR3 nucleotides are TGTGCCAGCAGCCAACAGGGGGCTCAGCCCCAGCATTTT.

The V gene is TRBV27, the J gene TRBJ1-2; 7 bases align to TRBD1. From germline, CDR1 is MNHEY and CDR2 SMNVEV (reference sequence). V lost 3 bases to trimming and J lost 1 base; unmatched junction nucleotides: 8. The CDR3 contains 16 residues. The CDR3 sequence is CASSLPPRGSNYGYTF. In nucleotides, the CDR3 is TGTGCCAGCAGTTTGCCCCCCAGGGGGAGTAACTATGGCTACACCTTC.